The next 15 T cell receptor beta chains were all read from a single sample in a study of blood T cells in healthy people across ages. It was with a sample-barcoded 5' primer and a J-beta primer mix that a second PCR of roughly 6 to 11 cycles was run. TCRdb recomputed calls from the 5' RACE reads with MiXCR, one row per CDR3 protein. The sample consists of approximately 730,000 distinct CDR3 sequences, 50% to 65% of them appearing once. The sample was blood. These receptors all come from a man older than 75 in good health.

This clonotype has just a few counts. The V gene is TRBV9, the J gene TRBJ2-7; possible D gene TRBD2, 6 bases. CDR3 length: 13 residues. The germline V gene has CDR1 SGDLS and CDR2 YYNGEE. The germline V and J ends were trimmed by 2 bases and 5 bases, with 11 bases remaining between them. DNA of the CDR3: TGTGCCAGCAGCGTGGGACTGGCCAACGAGCAGTACTTC. Protein: CASSVGLANEQYF.

The rearrangement uses TRBV5-1 and TRBJ2-5; D may match TRBD1 or TRBD2 (5 bases each). The DNA end is a closer match to TRBJ2-7, so the J assignment may be wrong. The length of the CDR3 is 15 residues. Germline-derived CDR1 and CDR2 are SGHRS and YFSETQ. The CDR3 is CASSWGRDPFYEQYF. The CDR3 DNA reads TGCGCCAGCAGCTGGGGACGGGACCCTTTCTACGAGCAGTACTTC.

CDR3 coding DNA: TGTGCCACCAGTGACCCGCAACCCAGGGTCGACAAGCACAGAGACGCGTATTTT. Protein: CATSDPQPRVDKHRDAYF. The gene calls are TRBV24-1 and TRBJ2-3, with D possibly matching TRBD1 (5 bases). Deletions cut 4 bases from V and 14 bases from J, with 33 bases between. From germline, CDR1 is KGHDR and CDR2 SFDVKD. CDR3 length: 18 residues.

This clonotype was detected only a few times. The rearrangement uses TRBV20-1 and TRBJ2-7, with TRBD2 identical over 8 bases. The CDR3 runs to 12 residues. Per the germline V gene, CDR1 is DFQATT and CDR2 is SNEGSKA (reference sequence). Written as DNA, the CDR3 is TGCAGGGCGGGACTAGGAGCCTACGAGCAGTACTTC. This gives the protein CRAGLGAYEQYF.

This clonotype was seen a handful of times. The chain recombines TRBV29-1 with TRBJ2-1; D might be TRBD2 (6 bases). This CDR3 has 13 amino acids. The germline V and J ends were trimmed by 4 bases and 6 bases, with 13 bases remaining between them. From germline, CDR1 is SQVTM and CDR2 ANQGSEA. CDR3 region: CSVGPGSPNEQFF. For the CDR3, the DNA is TGCAGCGTTGGGCCCGGGAGCCCCAATGAGCAGTTCTTC.

The chain uses TRBV12-3 or TRBV12-4 and TRBJ1-6; no clear D gene. The CDR3 is 12 amino acids. V lost 7 bases, J lost 9 bases, and 10 bases lay in between. The CDR3 spells CASTFGVSPLHF. The DNA of the CDR3 is TGTGCCAGCACTTTCGGAGTTTCACCCCTCCACTTT.

The rearrangement links TRBV7-2 to TRBJ2-7; D tentatively reads TRBD1 or TRBD2 (5 bases each). CDR3 length: 13 residues. V lost 5 bases and J 3 bases, leaving 11 bases between the germline ends. Germline CDR1 reads SGHTA; CDR2 reads FQGNSA. CDR3 in DNA: TGTGCCAGCAGCGTGGGGGAACGCTACGAGCAGTACTTC. Translated, it gives CASSVGERYEQYF.

V is TRBV28 and J is TRBJ1-2, with D tentatively TRBD1 (6 bases). The CDR3 length is 14 residues. CDR1 and CDR2 from the germline V gene are MDHEN and SYDVKM. V was cut by 2 bases and J by 4 bases, with 11 bases left in between. The CDR3 protein is CASSLVGGGYGYTF. CDR3 DNA: TGTGCCAGCAGTTTAGTAGGAGGGGGCTATGGCTACACCTTC.

The CDR3 loop reads CASGGRNFNYGYTF. Here the CDR3 DNA reads TGTGCCTCGGGGGGCAGAAATTTCAACTATGGCTACACCTTC. The V call is TRBV19, the J call TRBJ1-2; TRBD1 is a possible D gene (6 bases). V lost 11 bases, J lost 2 bases, and 18 bases lay in between. Germline values: CDR1 LNHDA, CDR2 SQIVND (reference sequence). CDR3 size: 14 residues.

The rearrangement links TRBV12-3 or TRBV12-4 to TRBJ2-1; the D gene is possibly TRBD1 (6 bases). The J call is doubtful: the DNA matches TRBJ2-7 better. The CDR3 has 14 amino acids. In DNA, the CDR3 is TGTGCCAGCAGTCCCCCCGGGCCCAGGGGCGAGCAGTACTTC. Protein: CASSPPGPRGEQYF.

This clonotype was seen ten or more times. The chain joins TRBV5-1 to TRBJ2-3; 13 bases align to TRBD2. The CDR3 totals 17 residues. CDR1 and CDR2 (germline): SGHRS, YFSETQ. With 0 bases clipped from V and 1 base from J, the junction kept 2 bases outside the gene matches. The CDR3 here is CASSLGLAGGGTDTQYF. CDR3 coding DNA: TGCGCCAGCAGCTTGGGACTAGCGGGAGGAGGCACAGATACGCAGTATTTT. The whole variable domain, filled in from reference TRBV5-1 and TRBJ2-3, reads KAGVTQTPRYLIKTRGQQVTLSCSPISGHRSVSWYQQTPGQGLQFLFEYFSETQRNKGNFPGRFSGRQFSNSRSEMNVSTLELGDSALYLCASSLGLAGGGTDTQYFGPGTRLTVL.

This CDR3 is CACRDVGGHEQYF. In nucleotides, the CDR3 is TGTGCCTGCCGTGACGTAGGGGGCCACGAGCAGTACTTC. The chain joins TRBV10-3 to TRBJ2-7; TRBD1 aligns across 7 bases. This CDR3 has 13 residues. V dropped 11 bases and J dropped 5; count of bases not matched to a gene: 12. Looked up from germline, CDR1 is ENHRY and CDR2 is SYGVKD.

The rearrangement links TRBV11-2 to TRBJ2-1; 7 bases align to TRBD2. The CDR3 spans 13 residues. Germline loops: CDR1 SGHAT, CDR2 FQNNGV. The J segment lost 12 bases and the V segment lost 2 bases, leaving 7 bases of the junction unmatched. CDR3 nucleotides: TGTGCCAGCAGCTTAAGTACTAGCGATGGGCAGTTCTTC. Protein: CASSLSTSDGQFF.

The chain carries TRBV20-1 and TRBJ2-7; TRBD2 matches 7 bases. The CDR3 runs to 12 residues. In germline, CDR1 is DFQATT, CDR2 SNEGSKA (reference sequence). Trimming at V came to 6 bases and at J to 3 bases, leaving 5 bases not matched to a gene. CDR3 residues: CSAGRGSYEQYF. CDR3 DNA sequence: TGCAGTGCAGGGCGCGGGAGCTACGAGCAGTACTTC.

This clonotype was detected many times. The chain joins TRBV12-3 or TRBV12-4 to TRBJ1-1, with TRBD1 matching 11 bases. CDR3 length: 14 amino acids. V lost 6 bases and J lost 7; bases outside the gene matches: 7. The CDR3 spells CASRPGTGGGEAFF. Written as DNA, the CDR3 is TGTGCCAGCAGGCCGGGGACAGGGGGGGGTGAAGCTTTCTTT.